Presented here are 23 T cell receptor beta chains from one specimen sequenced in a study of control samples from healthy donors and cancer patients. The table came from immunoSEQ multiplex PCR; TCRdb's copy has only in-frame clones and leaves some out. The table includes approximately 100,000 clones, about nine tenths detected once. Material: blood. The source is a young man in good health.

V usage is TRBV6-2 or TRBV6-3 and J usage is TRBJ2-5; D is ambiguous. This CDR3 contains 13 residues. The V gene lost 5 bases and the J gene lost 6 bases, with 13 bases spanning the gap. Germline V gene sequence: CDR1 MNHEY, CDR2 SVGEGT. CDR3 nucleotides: TGTGCCAGCAGTCCCTCTGGCGTTAAGACCCAGTACTTC. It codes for CASSPSGVKTQYF.

CDR3 residues: CASRRTSGGKETQYF. The DNA for the CDR3 is TGTGCCAGCAGGCGGACTAGCGGGGGAAAAGAGACCCAGTACTTC. The gene calls are TRBV2 and TRBJ2-5; 13 bases line up with TRBD2. The CDR3 is made up of 15 amino acids. The V and J ends lost 6 bases and 3 bases, in that order; junction bases with no gene match: 4. The germline gives CDR1 SNHLY, CDR2 FYNNEI. The full variable domain, rest sourced from reference TRBV2 and TRBJ2-5, is EPEVTQTPSHQVTQMGQEVILRCVPISNHLYFYWYRQILGQKVEFLVSFYNNEISEKSEIFDDQFSVERPDGSNFTLKIRSTKLEDSAMYFCASRRTSGGKETQYFGPGTRLLVL.

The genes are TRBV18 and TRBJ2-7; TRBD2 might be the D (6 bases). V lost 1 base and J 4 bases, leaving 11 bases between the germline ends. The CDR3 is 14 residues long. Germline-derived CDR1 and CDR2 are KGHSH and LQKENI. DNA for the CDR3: TGTGCCAGCTCACCACGCGGGGACTTTTACGAGCAGTACGTC. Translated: CASSPRGDFYEQYV.

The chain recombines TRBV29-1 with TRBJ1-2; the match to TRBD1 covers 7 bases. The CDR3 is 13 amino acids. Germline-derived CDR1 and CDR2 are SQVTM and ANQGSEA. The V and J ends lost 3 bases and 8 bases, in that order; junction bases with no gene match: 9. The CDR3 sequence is CSVERGQGGGYTF. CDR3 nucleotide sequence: TGCAGCGTTGAGAGGGGGCAGGGGGGGGGCTACACCTTC.

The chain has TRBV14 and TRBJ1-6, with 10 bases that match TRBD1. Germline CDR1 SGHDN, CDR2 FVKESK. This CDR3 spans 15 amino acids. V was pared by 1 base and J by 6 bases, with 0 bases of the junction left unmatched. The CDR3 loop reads CASSQGTGGNSPLHF. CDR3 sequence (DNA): TGTGCCAGCAGCCAAGGGACAGGGGGTAATTCACCCCTCCACTTT.

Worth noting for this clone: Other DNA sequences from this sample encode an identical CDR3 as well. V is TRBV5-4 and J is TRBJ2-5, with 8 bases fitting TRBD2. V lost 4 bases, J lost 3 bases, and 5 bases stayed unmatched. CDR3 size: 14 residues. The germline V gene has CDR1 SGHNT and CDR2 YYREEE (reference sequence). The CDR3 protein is CASSPRGGEETQYF. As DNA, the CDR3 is TGTGCCAGCAGCCCCCGGGGGGGGGAAGAGACCCAGTACTTC. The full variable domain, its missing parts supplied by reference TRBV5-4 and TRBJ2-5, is ETGVTQSPTHLIKTRGQQVTLRCSSQSGHNTVSWYQQALGQGPQFIFQYYREEENGRGNFPPRFSGLQFPNYSSELNVNALELDDSALYLCASSPRGGEETQYFGPGTRLLVL.

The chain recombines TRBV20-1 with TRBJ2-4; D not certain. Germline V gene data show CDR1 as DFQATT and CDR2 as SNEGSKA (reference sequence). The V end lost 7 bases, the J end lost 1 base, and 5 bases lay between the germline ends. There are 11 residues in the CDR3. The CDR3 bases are TGCAGTGGGCCGGCCAAAAACATTCAGTACTTC. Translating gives CSGPAKNIQYF.

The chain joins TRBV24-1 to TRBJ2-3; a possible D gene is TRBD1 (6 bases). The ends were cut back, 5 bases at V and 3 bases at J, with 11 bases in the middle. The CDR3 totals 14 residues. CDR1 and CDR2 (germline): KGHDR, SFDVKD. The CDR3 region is CATSGARGTDTQYF. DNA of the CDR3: TGTGCCACCAGTGGCGCCAGGGGAACAGATACGCAGTATTTT.

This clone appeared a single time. The CDR3 DNA is TGTGCCAGCAGCTACCCCGAGGACAGAAGCCTTTCCACTTCCTACAATGAGCAGTTCTTC. Translation: CASSYPEDRSLSTSYNEQFF. This chain connects TRBV6-6 to TRBJ2-1, with TRBD1 as a possible D gene (6 bases). Germline CDR1 MNHNY, CDR2 SVGAGI (reference sequence). There are 20 residues in the CDR3. V was trimmed by 6 bases and J by 1 base, leaving 28 bases between them.

This CDR3 is CASSQGLAGGIYEQYF. CDR3 bases: TGCGCCAGCAGCCAAGGGCTAGCGGGGGGGATATACGAGCAGTACTTC. The chain joins TRBV4-1 to TRBJ2-7; 12 bases are a match to TRBD2. Germline CDR1 MGHRA, CDR2 YSYEKL. V lost 1 base, J lost 4 bases, and 5 bases stayed unmatched. The CDR3 length is 16 residues.

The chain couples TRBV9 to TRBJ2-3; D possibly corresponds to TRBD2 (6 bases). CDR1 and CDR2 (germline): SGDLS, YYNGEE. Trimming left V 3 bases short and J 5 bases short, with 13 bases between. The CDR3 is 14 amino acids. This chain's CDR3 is CASSARDSQDTQYF. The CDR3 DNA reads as TGTGCCAGCAGCGCCCGGGACTCCCAAGATACGCAGTATTTT.

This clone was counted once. The CDR3 is CASSYVHRVDYGYTF. The CDR3 nucleotides read TGTGCCAGCAGTTACGTTCATAGGGTCGACTATGGCTACACCTTC. The rearrangement uses TRBV5-6 and TRBJ1-2; D remains ambiguous. The germline gives CDR1 SGHDT, CDR2 YYEEEE. The length of the CDR3 is 15 residues. The ends were cut back, 5 bases at V and 3 bases at J, with 17 bases in the middle.

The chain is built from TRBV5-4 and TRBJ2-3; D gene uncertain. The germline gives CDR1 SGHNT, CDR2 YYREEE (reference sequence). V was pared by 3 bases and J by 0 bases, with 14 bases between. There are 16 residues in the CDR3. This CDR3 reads CASSSVPRHSTDTQYF. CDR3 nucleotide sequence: TGTGCCAGCAGCTCGGTCCCTAGGCATAGCACAGATACGCAGTATTTT.

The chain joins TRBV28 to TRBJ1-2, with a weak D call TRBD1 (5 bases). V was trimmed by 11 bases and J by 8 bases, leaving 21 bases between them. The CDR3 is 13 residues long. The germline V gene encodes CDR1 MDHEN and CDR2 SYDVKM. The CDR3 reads CAGLPAGPGGYTF. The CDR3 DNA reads TGTGCCGGACTTCCAGCAGGGCCCGGGGGCTACACCTTC.

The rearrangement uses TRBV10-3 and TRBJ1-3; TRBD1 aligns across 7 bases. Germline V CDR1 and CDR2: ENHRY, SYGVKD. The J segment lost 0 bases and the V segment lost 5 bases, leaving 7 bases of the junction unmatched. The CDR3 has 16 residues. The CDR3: CAISPTGPPSGNTIYF. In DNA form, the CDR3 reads TGTGCCATCAGTCCGACAGGGCCACCCTCTGGAAACACCATATATTTT.

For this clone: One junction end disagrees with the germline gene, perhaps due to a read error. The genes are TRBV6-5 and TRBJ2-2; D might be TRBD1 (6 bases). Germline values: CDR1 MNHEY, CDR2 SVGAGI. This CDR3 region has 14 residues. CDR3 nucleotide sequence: TGTGCCAGCAGGGACAGAACGAACGCCGGGGAGCTGTTTTTT. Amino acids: CASRDRTNAGELFF.

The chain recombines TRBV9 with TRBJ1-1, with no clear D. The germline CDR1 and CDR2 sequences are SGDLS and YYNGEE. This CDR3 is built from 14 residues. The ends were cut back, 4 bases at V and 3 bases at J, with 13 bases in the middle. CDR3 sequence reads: CASSRRLVDTEAFF. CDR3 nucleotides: TGTGCCAGCAGCCGTAGGCTAGTTGACACTGAAGCTTTCTTT.

The CDR3 DNA follows: TGTGCCAGCAGTTCGGGGCGACAGTCCTACGAGCAGTACTTC. Its translation is CASSSGRQSYEQYF. The chain combines TRBV28 with TRBJ2-7; D could derive from TRBD1 or TRBD2 (5 bases each). The germline gives CDR1 MDHEN, CDR2 SYDVKM. Trimming took off 4 bases at V and 1 base at J, with 11 bases between the two ends. CDR3 length: 14 amino acids.

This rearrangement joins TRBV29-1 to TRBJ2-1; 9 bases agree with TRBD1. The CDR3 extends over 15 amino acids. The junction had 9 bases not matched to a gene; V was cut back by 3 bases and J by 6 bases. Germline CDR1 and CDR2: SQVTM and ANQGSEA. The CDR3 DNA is TGCAGCGTTGACCTGGGGACAGGGCTTCTCAATGAGCAGTTCTTC. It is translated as CSVDLGTGLLNEQFF.

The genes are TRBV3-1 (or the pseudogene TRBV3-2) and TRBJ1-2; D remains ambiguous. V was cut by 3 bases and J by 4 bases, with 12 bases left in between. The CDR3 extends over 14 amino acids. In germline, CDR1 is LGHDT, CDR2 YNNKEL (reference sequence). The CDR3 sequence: CASSQGLMGYGYTF. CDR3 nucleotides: TGTGCCAGCAGCCAGGGCTTAATGGGCTATGGCTACACCTTC.

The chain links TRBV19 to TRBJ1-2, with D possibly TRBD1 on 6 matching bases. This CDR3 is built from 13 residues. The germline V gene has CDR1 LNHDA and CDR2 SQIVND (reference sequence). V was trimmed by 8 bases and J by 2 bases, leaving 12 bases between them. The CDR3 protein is CASLGGYNYGYTF. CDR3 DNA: TGTGCCAGTCTAGGGGGTTACAACTATGGCTACACCTTC.

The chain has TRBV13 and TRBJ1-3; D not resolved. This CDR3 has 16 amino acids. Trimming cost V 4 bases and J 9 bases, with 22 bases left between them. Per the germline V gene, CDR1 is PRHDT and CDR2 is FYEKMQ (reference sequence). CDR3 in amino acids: CASSSYGAPAGRTIYF. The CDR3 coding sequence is TGTGCCAGCAGCTCATACGGTGCCCCAGCCGGTCGCACCATATATTTT.

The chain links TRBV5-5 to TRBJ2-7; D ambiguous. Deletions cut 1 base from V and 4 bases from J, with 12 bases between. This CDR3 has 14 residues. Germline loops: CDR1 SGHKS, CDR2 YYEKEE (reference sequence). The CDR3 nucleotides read TGTGCCAGCAGCTTGACGGCAGATCCTTACGAGCAGTACTTC. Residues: CASSLTADPYEQYF.